These T cell receptor beta chains were read from a single sample in a study of OX40 agonist ivuxolimab in advanced cancers. The data were produced by immunoSEQ multiplex PCR, yet TCRdb's version contains in-frame clones alone and is incomplete. The sample includes 75,000 to 100,000 clones, around 87% of them seen just once. The specimen was CD4+ or CD8+ T cells sorted from blood, collected in a trial of the OX40 agonist ivuxolimab. The receptors originated from an adult with an advanced solid tumor such as melanoma, head and neck, liver or kidney cancer. Each CDR3 is given with its conserved first and last residue. D genes are given only for firm matches. Not all rows give a size; the values are once, few, many and, for expanded clones, a class.

clone size	V gene	D gene	J gene	CDR3 DNA	CDR3 protein
.	TRBV6-1	.	TRBJ1-6	TGTGCCAGCAGTGAGGGGGGAGGAGGCGCCCCACCCCTCCACTTT	CASSEGGGGAPPLHF
.	TRBV9	TRBD1	TRBJ1-5	TGTGCCAGCAGCGTAGGTGGACAGGGGCGGACTGGTCAGCCCCAGCATTTT	CASSVGGQGRTGQPQHF
.	TRBV28	.	TRBJ1-2	TGTGCCAGCACCCGGGGCAGGGCGGCCTATGGCTACACCTTC	CASTRGRAAYGYTF
.	TRBV5-5	.	TRBJ1-6	TGTGCCAGCAGCTTGGTTGGGGAAGTCAATTCACCCCTCCACTTT	CASSLVGEVNSPLHF
.	TRBV9	TRBD2	TRBJ2-1	TGTGCCAGCAGCCCACTAGCGGGCCCCTACAATGAGCAGTTCTTC	CASSPLAGPYNEQFF
.	TRBV6-5	TRBD1	TRBJ2-5	TGTGCCAGCAGCGCACGTGGACAGGGGTTTTCGACCCAGTACTTC	CASSARGQGFSTQYF
.	TRBV30	.	TRBJ1-3	TGTGCCTGGGGTCATTCAAGTGCCTCTGGAAACACCATATATTTT	CAWGHSSASGNTIYF
.	TRBV9	.	TRBJ1-3	TGTGCCAGCAGCGTAGAACACGGACACTACTCTGGAAACACCATATATTTT	CASSVEHGHYSGNTIYF
.	TRBV5-1	.	TRBJ1-4	TGCGCCAGCAGCTTTGGTCCACCACAAAATGAAAAACTGTTTTTT	CASSFGPPQNEKLFF
.	TRBV19	.	TRBJ1-6	TGTGCCAGTACCACAGGGAGGAATTCACCCCTCCACTTT	CASTTGRNSPLHF
once	TRBV5-1	.	TRBJ1-1	TGCGCCAGCAGCTTGGAGGGACCTCCCACTGAAGCTTTCTTT	CASSLEGPPTEAFF
.	TRBV5-1	TRBD1	TRBJ2-3	TGCGCCAGCAGCCGAAACGACCCACAGGGGACGGTTGGAGATACGCAGTATTTT	CASSRNDPQGTVGDTQYF
.	TRBV9	.	TRBJ2-3	TGTGCCAGCAGCGTAGATCCAGTCACAGATACGCAGTATTTT	CASSVDPVTDTQYF
once	TRBV6-5	TRBD1	TRBJ1-6	TGTGCCAGCAGTTACAGGGGACAGATTAATTCACCCCTCCACTTT	CASSYRGQINSPLHF
.	TRBV14	.	TRBJ2-6	TGTGCCAGCAGGAGGGCCCGATCTGGGACCAACGTCCTGACTTTC	CASRRARSGTNVLTF
.	TRBV6-5	.	TRBJ2-6	TGTGCCAGCACCCTGAGAGCGTCTGGGGCCAACGTCCTGACTTTC	CASTLRASGANVLTF
.	TRBV19	.	TRBJ2-1	TGTGCCAGTAGTATAGGGCTTGAACGGAGGGCAGGGGATGAGCAGTTCTTC	CASSIGLERRAGDEQFF
few	TRBV10-2	.	TRBJ1-5	TGCGCCAGCAGTGAGTCGGCTAGCAATCAGCCCCAGCATTTT	CASSESASNQPQHF
few	TRBV5-4	.	TRBJ2-7	TGTGCCAGCAGCTTGGGACAGTTCTCCTACGAGCAGTACTTC	CASSLGQFSYEQYF
.	TRBV4-1	.	TRBJ2-7	TGCGCCAGCAGCCGAGGTGGGAACACCGACGAGCAGTACTTC	CASSRGGNTDEQYF
.	TRBV7-2	.	TRBJ2-7	TGTGCCAGCAGCTCGAGGGGCAGGACCCCCTACGAGCAGTACTTC	CASSSRGRTPYEQYF
.	TRBV19	.	TRBJ1-2	TGTGCCAGTAGTATGTTCGGCAGGGAGGGGGGCTACACCTTC	CASSMFGREGGYTF
once	TRBV10-2	.	TRBJ2-2	TGCGCCAGCAGTGAGTCGTTGGGACTCCATTTAACGGGCGGGGAGCTGTTTTTT	CASSESLGLHLTGGELFF
.	TRBV13	.	TRBJ2-1	TGTGCCAGCAGCTTTTACAATGAGCAGTTCTTC	CASSFYNEQFF
.	TRBV7-7	.	TRBJ2-5	TGTGCCAGCAGCAAAAAGTACGACAGCCAAGAGACCCAGTACTTC	CASSKKYDSQETQYF
.	TRBV10-3	.	TRBJ1-4	TGTGCCATCAGTGAGTCTCGGGCAACTAATGAAAAACTGTTTTTT	CAISESRATNEKLFF
.	TRBV7-3	TRBD2	TRBJ2-3	TGTGCCAGCAGCGAGCCGGGACTAGCGGGAAGCACAGATACGCAGTATTTT	CASSEPGLAGSTDTQYF